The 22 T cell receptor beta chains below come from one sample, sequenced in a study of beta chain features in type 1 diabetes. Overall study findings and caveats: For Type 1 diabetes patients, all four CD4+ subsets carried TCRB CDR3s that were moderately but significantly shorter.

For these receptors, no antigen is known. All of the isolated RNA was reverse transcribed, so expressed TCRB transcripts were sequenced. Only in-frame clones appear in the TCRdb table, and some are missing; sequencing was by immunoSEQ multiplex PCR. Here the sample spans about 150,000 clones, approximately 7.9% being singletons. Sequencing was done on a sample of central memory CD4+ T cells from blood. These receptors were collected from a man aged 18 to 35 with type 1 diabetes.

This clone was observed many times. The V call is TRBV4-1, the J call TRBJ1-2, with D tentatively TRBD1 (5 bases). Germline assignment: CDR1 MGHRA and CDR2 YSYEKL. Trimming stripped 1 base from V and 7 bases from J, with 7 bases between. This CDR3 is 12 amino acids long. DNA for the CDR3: TGCGCCAGCAGCCAAGGTGACAGTGGCTACACCTTC. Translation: CASSQGDSGYTF.

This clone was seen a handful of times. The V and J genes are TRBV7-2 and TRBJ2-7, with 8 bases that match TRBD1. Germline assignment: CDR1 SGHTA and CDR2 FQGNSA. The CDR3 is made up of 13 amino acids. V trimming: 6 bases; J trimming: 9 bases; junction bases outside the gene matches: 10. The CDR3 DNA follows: TGTGCCAGCAGTCCCATTCCAGGGGGCGGGCAGTACTTC. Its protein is CASSPIPGGGQYF.

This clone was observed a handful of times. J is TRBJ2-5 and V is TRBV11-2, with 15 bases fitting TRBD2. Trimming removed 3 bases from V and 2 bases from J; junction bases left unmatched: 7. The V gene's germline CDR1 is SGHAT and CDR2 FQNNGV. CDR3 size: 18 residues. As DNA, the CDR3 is TGTGCCAGCAGCTTTGGACTAGCGGGAGGGCCAGCGCAAGAGACCCAGTACTTC. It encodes CASSFGLAGGPAQETQYF. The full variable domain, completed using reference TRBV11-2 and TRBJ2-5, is EAGVAQSPRYKIIEKRQSVAFWCNPISGHATLYWYQQILGQGPKLLIQFQNNGVVDDSQLPKDRFSAERLKGVDSTLKIQPAKLEDSAVYLCASSFGLAGGPAQETQYFGPGTRLLVL.

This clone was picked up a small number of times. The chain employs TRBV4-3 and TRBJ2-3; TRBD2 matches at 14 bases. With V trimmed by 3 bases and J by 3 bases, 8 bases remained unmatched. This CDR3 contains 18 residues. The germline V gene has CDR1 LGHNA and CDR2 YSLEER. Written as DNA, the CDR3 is TGCGCCAGCAGCCATACATACGGGACTAGCGGGGGAACAGATACGCAGTATTTT. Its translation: CASSHTYGTSGGTDTQYF.

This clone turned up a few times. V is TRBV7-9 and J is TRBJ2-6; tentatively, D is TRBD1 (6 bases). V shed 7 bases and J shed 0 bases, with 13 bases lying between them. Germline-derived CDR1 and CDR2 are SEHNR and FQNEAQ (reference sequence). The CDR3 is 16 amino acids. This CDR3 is CASTFSRGSGANVLTF. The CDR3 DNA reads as TGTGCCAGCACCTTTTCCAGGGGCTCTGGGGCCAACGTCCTGACTTTC.

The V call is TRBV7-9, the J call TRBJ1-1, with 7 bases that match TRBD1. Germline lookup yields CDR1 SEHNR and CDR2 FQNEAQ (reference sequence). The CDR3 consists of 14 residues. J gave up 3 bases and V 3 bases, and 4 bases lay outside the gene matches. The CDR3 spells CASSLTGFDTEAFF. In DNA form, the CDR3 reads TGTGCCAGCAGCTTGACAGGGTTCGACACTGAAGCTTTCTTT.

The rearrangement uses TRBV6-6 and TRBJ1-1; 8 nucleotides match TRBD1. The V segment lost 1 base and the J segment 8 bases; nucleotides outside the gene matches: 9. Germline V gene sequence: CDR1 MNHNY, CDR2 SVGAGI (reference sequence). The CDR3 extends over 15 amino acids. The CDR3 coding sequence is TGTGCCAGCAGTTACTTAACAGGGGGTTTAGTGGAAGCTTTCTTT. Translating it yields CASSYLTGGLVEAFF.

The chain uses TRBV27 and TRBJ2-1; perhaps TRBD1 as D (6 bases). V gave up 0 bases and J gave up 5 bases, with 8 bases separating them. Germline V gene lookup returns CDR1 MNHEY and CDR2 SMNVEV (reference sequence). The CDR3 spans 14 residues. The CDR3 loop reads CASSLSWTDNEQFF. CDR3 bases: TGTGCCAGCAGTTTATCGTGGACAGACAATGAGCAGTTCTTC.

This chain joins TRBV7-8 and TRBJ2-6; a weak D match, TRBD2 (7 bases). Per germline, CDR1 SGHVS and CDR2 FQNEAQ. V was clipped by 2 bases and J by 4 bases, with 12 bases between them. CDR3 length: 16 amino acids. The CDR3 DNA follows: TGTGCCAGCAGCTTAACGGGGGGCTCCGGGGCCAACGTCCTGACTTTC. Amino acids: CASSLTGGSGANVLTF. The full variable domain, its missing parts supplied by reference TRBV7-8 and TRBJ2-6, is GAGVSQSPRYKVAKRGQDVALRCDPISGHVSLFWYQQALGQGPEFLTYFQNEAQLDKSGLPSDRFFAERPEGSVSTLKIQRTQQEDSAVYLCASSLTGGSGANVLTFGAGSRLTVL.

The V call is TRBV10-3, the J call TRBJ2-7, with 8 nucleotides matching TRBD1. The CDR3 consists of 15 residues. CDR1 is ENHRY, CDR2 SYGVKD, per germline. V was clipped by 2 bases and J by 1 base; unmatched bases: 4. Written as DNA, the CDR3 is TGTGCCATCAGTGAGGGAGGACAGGGATCCTACGAGCAGTACTTC. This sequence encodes CAISEGGQGSYEQYF.

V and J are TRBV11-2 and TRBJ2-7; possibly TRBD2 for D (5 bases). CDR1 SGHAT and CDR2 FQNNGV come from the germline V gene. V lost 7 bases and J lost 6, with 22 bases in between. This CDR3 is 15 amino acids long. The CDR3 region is CASTPDAGRTVEQYF. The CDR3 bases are TGTGCCAGCACTCCCGATGCGGGCAGAACCGTCGAGCAGTACTTC.

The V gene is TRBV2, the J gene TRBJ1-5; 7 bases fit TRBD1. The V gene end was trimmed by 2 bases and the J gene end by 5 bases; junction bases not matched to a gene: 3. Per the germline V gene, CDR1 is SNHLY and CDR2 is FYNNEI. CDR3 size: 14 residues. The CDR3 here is CASSERQGDQPQHF. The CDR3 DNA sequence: TGTGCCAGCAGTGAAAGACAGGGAGATCAGCCCCAGCATTTT.

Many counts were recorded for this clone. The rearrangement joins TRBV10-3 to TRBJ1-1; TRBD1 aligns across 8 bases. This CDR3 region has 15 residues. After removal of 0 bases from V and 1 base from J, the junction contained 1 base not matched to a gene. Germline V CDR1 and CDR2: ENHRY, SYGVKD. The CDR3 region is CAISESDRENTEAFF. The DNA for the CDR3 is TGTGCCATCAGTGAGTCGGACAGGGAGAACACTGAAGCTTTCTTT.

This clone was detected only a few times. DNA of the CDR3: TGTGCCTGGAGTGTGGGGGGGCACACTGAAGCTTTCTTT. Protein sequence: CAWSVGGHTEAFF. The gene calls are TRBV30 and TRBJ1-1; D possibly corresponds to TRBD1 (6 bases). V was clipped by 0 bases and J by 3 bases, with 8 bases between them. The germline V gene encodes CDR1 GTSNPN and CDR2 SVGIG (reference sequence). The CDR3 consists of 13 residues.

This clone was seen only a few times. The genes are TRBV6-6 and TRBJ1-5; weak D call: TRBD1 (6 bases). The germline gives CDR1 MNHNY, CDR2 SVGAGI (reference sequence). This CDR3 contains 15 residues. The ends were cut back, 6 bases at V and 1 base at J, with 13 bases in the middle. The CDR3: CASSQYRDSNQPQHF. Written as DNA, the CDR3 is TGTGCCAGCAGCCAGTACAGGGACAGCAATCAGCCCCAGCATTTT.

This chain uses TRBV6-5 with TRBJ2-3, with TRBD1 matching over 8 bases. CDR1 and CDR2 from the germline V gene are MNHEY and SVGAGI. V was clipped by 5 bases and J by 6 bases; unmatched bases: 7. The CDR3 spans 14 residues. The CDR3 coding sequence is TGTGCCAGCAGTAGACAGGGGTCATTGGATACGCAGTATTTT. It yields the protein CASSRQGSLDTQYF.

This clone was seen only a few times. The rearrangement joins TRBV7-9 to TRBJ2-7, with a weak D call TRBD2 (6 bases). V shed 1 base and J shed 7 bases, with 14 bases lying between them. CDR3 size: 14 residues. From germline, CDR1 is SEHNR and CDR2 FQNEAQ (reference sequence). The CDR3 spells CASSLVGTRGEQYF. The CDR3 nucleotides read TGTGCCAGCAGCTTAGTAGGCACCCGGGGGGAGCAGTACTTC.

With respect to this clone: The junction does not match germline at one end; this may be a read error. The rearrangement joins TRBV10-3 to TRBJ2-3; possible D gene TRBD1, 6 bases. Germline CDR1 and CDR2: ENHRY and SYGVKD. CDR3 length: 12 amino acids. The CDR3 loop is CATSDSDSPTYF. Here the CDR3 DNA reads TGTGCCACCAGTGATTCGGACAGCCCCACGTATTTT.

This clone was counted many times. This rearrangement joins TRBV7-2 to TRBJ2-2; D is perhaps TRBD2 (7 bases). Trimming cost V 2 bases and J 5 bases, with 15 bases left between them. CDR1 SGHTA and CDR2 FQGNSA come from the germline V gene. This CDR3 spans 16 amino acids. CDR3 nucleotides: TGTGCCAGCAGCTTATTTGCCAGGGGAGGGACCGGGGAGCTGTTTTTT. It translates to CASSLFARGGTGELFF. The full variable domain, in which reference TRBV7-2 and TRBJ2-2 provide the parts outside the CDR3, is GAGVSQSPSNKVTEKGKDVELRCDPISGHTALYWYRQSLGQGLEFLIYFQGNSAPDKSGLPSDRFSAERTGGSVSTLTIQRTQQEDSAVYLCASSLFARGGTGELFFGEGSRLTVL.

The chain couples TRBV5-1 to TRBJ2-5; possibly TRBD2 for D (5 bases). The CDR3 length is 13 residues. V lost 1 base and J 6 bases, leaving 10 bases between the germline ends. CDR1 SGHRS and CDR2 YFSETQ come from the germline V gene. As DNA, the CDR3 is TGCGCCAGCAGCTTGTTGGGCGGGCAGACCCAGTACTTC. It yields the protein CASSLLGGQTQYF.

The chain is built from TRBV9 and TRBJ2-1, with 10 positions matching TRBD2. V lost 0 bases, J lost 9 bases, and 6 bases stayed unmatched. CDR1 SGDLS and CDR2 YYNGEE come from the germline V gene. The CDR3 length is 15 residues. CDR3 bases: TGTGCCAGCAGCGTAGCGAGCGGGGGGGCGCGTGAGCAGTTCTTC. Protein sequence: CASSVASGGAREQFF.

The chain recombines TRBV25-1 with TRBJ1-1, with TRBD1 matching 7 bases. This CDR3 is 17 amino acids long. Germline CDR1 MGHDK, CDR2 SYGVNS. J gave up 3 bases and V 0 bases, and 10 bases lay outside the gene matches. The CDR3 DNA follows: TGTGCCAGCAGTGAATACAGGGGGACGACACTCCACACTGAAGCTTTCTTT. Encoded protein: CASSEYRGTTLHTEAFF.